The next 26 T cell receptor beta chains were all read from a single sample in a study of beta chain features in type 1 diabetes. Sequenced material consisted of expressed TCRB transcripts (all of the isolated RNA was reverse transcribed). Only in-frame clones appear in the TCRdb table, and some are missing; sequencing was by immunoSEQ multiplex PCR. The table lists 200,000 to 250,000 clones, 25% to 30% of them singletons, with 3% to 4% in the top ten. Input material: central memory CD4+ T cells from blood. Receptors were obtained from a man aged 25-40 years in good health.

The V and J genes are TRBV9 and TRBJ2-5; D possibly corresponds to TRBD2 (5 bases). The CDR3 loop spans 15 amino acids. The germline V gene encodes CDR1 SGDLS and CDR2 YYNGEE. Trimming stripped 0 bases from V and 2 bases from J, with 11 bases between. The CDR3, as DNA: TGTGCCAGCAGCGTAGGGGCGGGCCAACAAGAGACCCAGTACTTC. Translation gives CASSVGAGQQETQYF. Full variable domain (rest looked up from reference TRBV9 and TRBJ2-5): DSGVTQTPKHLITATGQRVTLRCSPRSGDLSVYWYQQSLDQGLQFLIQYYNGEERAKGNILERFSAQQFPDLHSELNLSSLELGDSALYFCASSVGAGQQETQYFGPGTRLLVL.

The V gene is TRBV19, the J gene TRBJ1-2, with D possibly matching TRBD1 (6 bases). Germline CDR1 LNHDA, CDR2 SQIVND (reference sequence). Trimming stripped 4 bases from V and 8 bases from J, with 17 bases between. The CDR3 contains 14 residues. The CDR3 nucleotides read TGTGCCAGTAGTAGTGACAGGTTGACAGGAGGCTACACCTTC. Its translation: CASSSDRLTGGYTF.

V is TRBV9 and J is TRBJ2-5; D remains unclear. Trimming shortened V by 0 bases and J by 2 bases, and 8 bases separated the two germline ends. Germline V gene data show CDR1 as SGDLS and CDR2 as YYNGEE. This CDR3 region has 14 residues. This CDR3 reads CASSVAPRQETQYF. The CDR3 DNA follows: TGTGCCAGCAGCGTAGCGCCTCGACAAGAGACCCAGTACTTC.

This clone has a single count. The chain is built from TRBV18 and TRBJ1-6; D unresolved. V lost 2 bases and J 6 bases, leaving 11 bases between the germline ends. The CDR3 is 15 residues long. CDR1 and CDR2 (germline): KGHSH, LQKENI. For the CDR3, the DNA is TGTGCCAGCTCACCAGGGCGGGGAATTAATTCACCCCTCCACTTT. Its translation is CASSPGRGINSPLHF.

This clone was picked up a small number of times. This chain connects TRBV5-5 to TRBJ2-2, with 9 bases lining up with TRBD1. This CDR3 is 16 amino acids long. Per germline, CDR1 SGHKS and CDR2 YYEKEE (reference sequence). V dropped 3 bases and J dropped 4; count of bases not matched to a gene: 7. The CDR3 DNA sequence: TGTGCCAGCAGCTATCCGGGACAGGGAGCCACCGGGGAGCTGTTTTTT. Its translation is CASSYPGQGATGELFF.

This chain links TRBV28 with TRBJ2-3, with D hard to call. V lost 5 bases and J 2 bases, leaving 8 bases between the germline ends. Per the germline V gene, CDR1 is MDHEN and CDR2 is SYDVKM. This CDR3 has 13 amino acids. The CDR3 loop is CASSPRATDTQYF. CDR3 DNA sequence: TGTGCCAGCAGTCCACGGGCCACAGATACGCAGTATTTT.

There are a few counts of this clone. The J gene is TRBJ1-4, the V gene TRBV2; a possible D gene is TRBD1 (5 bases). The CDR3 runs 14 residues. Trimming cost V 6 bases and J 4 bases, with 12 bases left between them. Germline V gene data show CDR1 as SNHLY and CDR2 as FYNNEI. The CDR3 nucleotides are TGTGCCAGCAGATTGGGACGGCTTAATGAAAAACTGTTTTTT. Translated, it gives CASRLGRLNEKLFF.

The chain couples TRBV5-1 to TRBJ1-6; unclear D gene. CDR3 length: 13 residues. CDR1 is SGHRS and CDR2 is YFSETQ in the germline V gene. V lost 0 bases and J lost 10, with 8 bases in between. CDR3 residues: CASSLAARSPLHF. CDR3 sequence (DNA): TGCGCCAGCAGCTTGGCCGCCAGGTCACCCCTCCACTTT.

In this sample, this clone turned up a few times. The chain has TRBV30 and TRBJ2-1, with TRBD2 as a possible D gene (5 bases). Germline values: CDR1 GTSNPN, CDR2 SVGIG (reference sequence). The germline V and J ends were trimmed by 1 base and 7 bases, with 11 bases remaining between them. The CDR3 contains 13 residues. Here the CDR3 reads CAWSASGLNEQFF. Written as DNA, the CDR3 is TGTGCCTGGAGTGCATCCGGACTTAATGAGCAGTTCTTC.

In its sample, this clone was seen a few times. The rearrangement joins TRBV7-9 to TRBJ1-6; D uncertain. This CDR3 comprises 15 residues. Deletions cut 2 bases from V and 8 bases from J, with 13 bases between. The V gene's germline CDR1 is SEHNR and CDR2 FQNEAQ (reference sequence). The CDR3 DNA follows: TGTGCCAGCAGCTTACACTCGGCTTCGGATTCACCCCTCCACTTT. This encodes CASSLHSASDSPLHF.

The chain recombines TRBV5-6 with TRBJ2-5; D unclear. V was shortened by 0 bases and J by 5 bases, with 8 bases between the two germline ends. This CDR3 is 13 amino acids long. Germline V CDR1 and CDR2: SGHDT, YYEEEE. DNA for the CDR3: TGTGCCAGCAGCTTGGACGCGAGGGAGACCCAGTACTTC. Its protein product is CASSLDARETQYF.

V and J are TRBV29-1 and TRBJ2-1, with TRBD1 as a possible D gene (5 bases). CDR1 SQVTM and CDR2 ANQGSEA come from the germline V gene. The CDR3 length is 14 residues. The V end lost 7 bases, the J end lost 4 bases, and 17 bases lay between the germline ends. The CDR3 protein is CSGFKQGRYNEQFF. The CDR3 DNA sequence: TGCAGCGGTTTTAAGCAGGGTCGATACAATGAGCAGTTCTTC.

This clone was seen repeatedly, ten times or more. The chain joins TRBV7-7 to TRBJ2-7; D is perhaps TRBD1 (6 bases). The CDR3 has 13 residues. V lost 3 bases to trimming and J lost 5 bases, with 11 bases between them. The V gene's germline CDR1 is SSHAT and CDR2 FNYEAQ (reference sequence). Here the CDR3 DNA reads TGTGCCAGCAGCTTGAACAGGGCGGACGAGCAGTACTTC. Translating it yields CASSLNRADEQYF.

Here the CDR3 DNA reads TGTGCCACCAGCAGAGTAGGGGGCTGGGTCGACAATGAGCAGTTCTTC. It is translated as CATSRVGGWVDNEQFF. The rearrangement joins TRBV15 to TRBJ2-1, with TRBD1 identical over 7 bases. The CDR3 has 16 amino acids. V lost 1 base, J lost 5 bases, and 8 bases stayed unmatched. Germline assignment: CDR1 LNHNV and CDR2 YYDKDF (reference sequence).

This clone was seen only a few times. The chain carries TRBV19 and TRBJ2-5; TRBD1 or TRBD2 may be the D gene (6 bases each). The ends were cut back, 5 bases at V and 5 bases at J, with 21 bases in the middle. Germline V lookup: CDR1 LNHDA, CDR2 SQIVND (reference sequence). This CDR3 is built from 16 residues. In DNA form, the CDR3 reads TGTGCCAGTAGTGTCACCGGGACATCTGGGAGGGAGACCCAGTACTTC. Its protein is CASSVTGTSGRETQYF.

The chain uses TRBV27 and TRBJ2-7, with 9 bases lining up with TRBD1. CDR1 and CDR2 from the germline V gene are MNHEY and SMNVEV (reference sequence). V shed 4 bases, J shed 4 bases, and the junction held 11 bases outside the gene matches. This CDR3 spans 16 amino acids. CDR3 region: CASSSSGTGKVYEQYF. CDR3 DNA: TGTGCCAGCAGTTCCTCCGGGACAGGGAAGGTATACGAGCAGTACTTC.

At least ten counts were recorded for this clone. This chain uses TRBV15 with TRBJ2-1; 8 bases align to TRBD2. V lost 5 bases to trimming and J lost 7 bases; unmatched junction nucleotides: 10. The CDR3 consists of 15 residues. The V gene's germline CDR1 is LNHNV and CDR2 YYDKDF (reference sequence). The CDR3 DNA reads TGTGCCACCAGCGGATTTCTGCGGGGGGATAATGAGCAGTTCTTC. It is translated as CATSGFLRGDNEQFF.

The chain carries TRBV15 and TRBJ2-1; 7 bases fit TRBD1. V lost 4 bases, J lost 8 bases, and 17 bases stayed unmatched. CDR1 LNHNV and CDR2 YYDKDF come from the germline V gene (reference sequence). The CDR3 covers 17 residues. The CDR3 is CATSKLRGGQRGDEQFF. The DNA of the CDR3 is TGTGCCACCAGCAAGCTCCGAGGGGGACAGAGAGGTGATGAGCAGTTCTTC.

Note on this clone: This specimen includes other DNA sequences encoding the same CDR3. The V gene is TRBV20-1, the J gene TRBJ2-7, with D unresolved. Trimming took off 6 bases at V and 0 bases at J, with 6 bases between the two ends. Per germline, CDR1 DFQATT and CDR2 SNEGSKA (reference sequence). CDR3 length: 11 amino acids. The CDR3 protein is CSAPRSYEQYF. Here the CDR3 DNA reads TGCAGTGCCCCCCGCTCCTACGAGCAGTACTTC.

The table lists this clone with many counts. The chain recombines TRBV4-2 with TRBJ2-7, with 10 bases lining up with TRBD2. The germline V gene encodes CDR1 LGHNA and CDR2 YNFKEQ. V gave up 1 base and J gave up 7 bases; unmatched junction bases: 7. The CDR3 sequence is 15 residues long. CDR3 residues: CASSQALAGAGEQYF. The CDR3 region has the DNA TGTGCCAGCAGCCAAGCTCTAGCGGGAGCGGGAGAGCAGTACTTC.

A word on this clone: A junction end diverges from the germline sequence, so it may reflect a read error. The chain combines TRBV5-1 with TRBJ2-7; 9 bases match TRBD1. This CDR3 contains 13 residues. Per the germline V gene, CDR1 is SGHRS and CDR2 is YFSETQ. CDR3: CASRLDRGYEQYF. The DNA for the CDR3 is TGCGCCAGCAGGTTGGACAGGGGATACGAGCAGTACTTC.

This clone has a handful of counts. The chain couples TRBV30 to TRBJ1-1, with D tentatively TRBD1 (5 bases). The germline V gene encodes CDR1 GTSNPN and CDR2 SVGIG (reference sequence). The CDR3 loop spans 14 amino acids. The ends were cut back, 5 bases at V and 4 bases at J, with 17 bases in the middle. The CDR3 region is CAWQGREWSTEAFF. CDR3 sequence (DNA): TGTGCCTGGCAGGGCAGGGAATGGAGCACTGAAGCTTTCTTT.

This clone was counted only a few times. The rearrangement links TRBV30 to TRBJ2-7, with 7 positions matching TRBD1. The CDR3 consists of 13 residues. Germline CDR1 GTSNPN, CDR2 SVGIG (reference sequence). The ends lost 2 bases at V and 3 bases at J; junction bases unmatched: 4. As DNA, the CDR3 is TGTGCCTGGAGTATGGGACAGTACTACGAGCAGTACTTC. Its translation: CAWSMGQYYEQYF.

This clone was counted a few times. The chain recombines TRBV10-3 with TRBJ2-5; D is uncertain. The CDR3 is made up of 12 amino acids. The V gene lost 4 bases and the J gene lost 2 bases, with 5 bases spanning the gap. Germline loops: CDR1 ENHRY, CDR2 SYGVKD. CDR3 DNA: TGTGCCATCAGTGCCGGACAAGAGACCCAGTACTTC. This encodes CAISAGQETQYF.

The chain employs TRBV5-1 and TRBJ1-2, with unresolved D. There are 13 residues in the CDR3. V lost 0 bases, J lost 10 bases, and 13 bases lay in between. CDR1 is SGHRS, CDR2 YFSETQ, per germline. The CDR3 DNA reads TGCGCCAGCAGCTTGGGGCAGTTACCTGACTACACCTTC. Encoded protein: CASSLGQLPDYTF.

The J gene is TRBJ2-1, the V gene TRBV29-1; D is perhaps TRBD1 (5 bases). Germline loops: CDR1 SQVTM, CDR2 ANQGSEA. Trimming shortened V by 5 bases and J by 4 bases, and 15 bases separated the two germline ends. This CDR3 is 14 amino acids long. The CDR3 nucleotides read TGCAGCGTTTTTAAGCAGGGTCGATACAATGAGCAGTTCTTC. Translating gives CSVFKQGRYNEQFF.